This T cell receptor (beta chain) was profiled in a study of T cell responses to AZD1222 COVID-19 vaccine. Turning to the study itself: Pooled samples include second doses given at about 4 or 12 weeks.

General study results and limits: Variant regions that are unmutated are reportedly the target of nearly half of spike-specific TCRs. Spike was spanned by vaccine-associated CD4 TCRs, with dominance at 160-218 and 743-854.

The CDR3 runs 13 residues. Germline assignment: CDR1 MNHEY and CDR2 SVGAGI. V was pared by 2 bases and J by 5 bases, with 10 bases between. The assay was immunoSEQ multiplex PCR, and TCRdb's table has in-frame clones only and misses some. Of around 100,000 clones listed, nearly 90% are singletons. This clone occurred a few times. The antigen remains unidentified. The clonotype originates from an adult in good health. The chain uses TRBV6-5 and TRBJ2-7; D unclear. This specimen consisted of peripheral blood, obtained on day 0 of AZD1222 vaccination. In DNA, the CDR3 is TGTGCCAGCAGTTACGGAAGGGCCAACGAGCAGTACTTC. This codes for CASSYGRANEQYF.